The rows below give T cell receptor beta chains drawn from one sample of a study of T cells after yellow fever vaccination. TCRdb reanalysed the 5' RACE reads using MiXCR and keeps one entry per CDR3 protein. Among around 550,000 distinct CDR3 sequences, approximately 21% were seen once, and the ten largest hold 14%. The source was PBMCs, collected 15 days after the yellow fever booster vaccination. These receptors were collected from a man between 25 and 39 years old who received the YFV17D yellow fever vaccine. Both conserved end residues are part of each CDR3. A D gene is named only where the DNA matches it firmly. Part of the rows lack a size; the others show once, few, many or a class for expanded clones.

D,J,V,size,DNA,CDR3
TRBD1,TRBJ2-7,TRBV10-3,few,TGTGCCACCTCCCTGACAGGGGGCTACGAGCAGTACTTC,CATSLTGGYEQYF
-,TRBJ2-3,TRBV6-1,-,TGTGCCAGCAGTCAGGGCGTTCGATATACGCAGTATTTT,CASSQGVRYTQYF
-,TRBJ2-7,TRBV3-1,-,TGTGCCAGCAGCCGTGATTCCTGGGGGTACGAGCAGTACTTC,CASSRDSWGYEQYF
TRBD2,TRBJ2-5,TRBV4-2,-,TGTGCCAGCAGTGCGACTAGCGGGGGGCTAGAGACCCAGTACTTC,CASSATSGGLETQYF
-,TRBJ2-2,TRBV11-2,many,TGTGCCAGCAAGCCAACTCCAATGAACACCGGGGAGCTGTTTTTT,CASKPTPMNTGELFF
-,TRBJ2-5,TRBV29-1,-,TGCAGCGTGAAGCAGCAAGAGACCCAGTACTTC,CSVKQQETQYF
TRBD2,TRBJ2-1,TRBV6-2/TRBV6-3,once,TGTGCCAGCAAGGGGCTAGCGGGAGTCGAGAGATACAATGAGCAGTTCTTC,CASKGLAGVERYNEQFF
-,TRBJ1-1,TRBV7-2,few,TGTGCCAGCAGCTTAGTCTATCGGGGCGGAGGCACTGAAGCTTTCTTT,CASSLVYRGGGTEAFF
-,TRBJ2-3,TRBV23-1,-,TGCGCCAGCAGTCAATCTAAGTTACAGGGTCGCACAGATACGCAGTATTTT,CASSQSKLQGRTDTQYF
-,TRBJ1-2,TRBV21-1,-,TGTGCCAGCAGCAAAGGGGGCGACAGGGGAGGCTACACCTTC,CASSKGGDRGGYTF
-,TRBJ2-7,TRBV27,-,TGTGCCAGCACCCCAGGAAGGTGGAGTTACGAGCAGTACTTC,CASTPGRWSYEQYF
-,TRBJ2-5,TRBV14,-,TGTGCCAGCAGCCAAGAATTAGGGGCGGAGACCCAGTACTTC,CASSQELGAETQYF
-,TRBJ2-3,TRBV5-1,many,TGCGCCAGCAGCTTTAAAGGGTCGATCACAGATACGCAGTATTTT,CASSFKGSITDTQYF
TRBD2,TRBJ2-7,TRBV20-1,-,TGCAGTACCCCCGGGGTAGCGGGAGACGAGCAGTACTTC,CSTPGVAGDEQYF
-,TRBJ2-7,TRBV28,few,TGTGCCAGCAGTTTCCTAGGAACCTACGAGCAGTACTTC,CASSFLGTYEQYF
TRBD2,TRBJ2-3,TRBV27,-,TGTGCCAGCAGTTTGTTCTTGGCTAGCGGGAGATTCACAGATACGCAGTATTTT,CASSLFLASGRFTDTQYF
-,TRBJ2-2,TRBV12-3/TRBV12-4,-,TGTGCCAGCAGTCCCGGAGTGGTTTTCGGCTTTTCAGGGGAGCTGTTTTTT,CASSPGVVFGFSGELFF
-,TRBJ1-5,TRBV7-9,-,TGTGCCAGCAGCTTAGCGCTTGACCAGCCCCAGCATTTT,CASSLALDQPQHF
-,TRBJ2-7,TRBV7-3,-,TGTGCCAGCAGCTTAAATGGGGCTGGCGAGCAGTACTTC,CASSLNGAGEQYF
-,TRBJ2-7,TRBV29-1,few,TGCAGCGTTGAGTATCCAGGGATTCTCTACGAGCAGTACTTC,CSVEYPGILYEQYF
-,TRBJ2-3,TRBV20-1,few,TGCAGTGCTAGTAGGGGCAGGGACGGAGCGCAGTATTTT,CSASRGRDGAQYF
-,TRBJ1-1,TRBV2,few,TGTGCCAGCACCCCGATGGGTCCGGGGACTGAAGCTTTCTTT,CASTPMGPGTEAFF
-,TRBJ2-7,TRBV29-1,few,TGCAGCGTTGAGTTCGGGCCCGTCCCCTACGAGCAGTACTTC,CSVEFGPVPYEQYF
TRBD2,TRBJ2-1,TRBV29-1,-,TGCAGCGTTGAAGTTATGACTAGCGGGAGGGCCTTCTTC,CSVEVMTSGRAFF
-,TRBJ2-2,TRBV27,few,TGTGCCAGCAGTTCCGGCCTCGGAGGTCCCGGGGAGCTGTTTTTT,CASSSGLGGPGELFF
TRBD1,TRBJ2-7,TRBV27,few,TGTGCCAGCAGTTTAATTGGGACAGGAACCTACGAGCAGTACTTC,CASSLIGTGTYEQYF
-,TRBJ2-2,TRBV12-3/TRBV12-4,-,TGTGCCAGCAGTTTATCCGGGCAGGGAAGGGAGCTGTTTTTT,CASSLSGQGRELFF
-,TRBJ2-7,TRBV12-3/TRBV12-4,few,TGTGCCAGCAGTGCTATCAGGGGCCCCGAGCAGTACTTC,CASSAIRGPEQYF
TRBD2,TRBJ2-1,TRBV5-1,few,TGCGCCAGCAGCCTGGGGACTAGCGGGAGGGTCGGCGACAATGAGCAGTTCTTC,CASSLGTSGRVGDNEQFF
-,TRBJ1-5,TRBV7-2,-,TGTGCCAGCAGTCTCCTCCTTAGCAATCAGCCCCAGCATTTT,CASSLLLSNQPQHF
-,TRBJ2-2,TRBV7-9,-,TGTGCCAGCAGCTTTACCGGGATTTACACCGGGGAGCTGTTTTTT,CASSFTGIYTGELFF
TRBD1,TRBJ2-3,TRBV29-1,few,TGCAGCGTTGAGACAGGGGCTGATACGCAGTATTTT,CSVETGADTQYF
-,TRBJ2-7,TRBV7-2,few,TGTGCCAGCAGCTCTAGTGCAGGGTTCGAGCAGTACTTC,CASSSSAGFEQYF
-,TRBJ1-5,TRBV20-1,-,TGCAGTGCTACCACAGGGACAAGCAATCAGCCCCAGCATTTT,CSATTGTSNQPQHF
TRBD2,TRBJ2-1,TRBV7-9,-,TGTGCCAGCAGCTGGGTAGCGGGAGCCTACAATGAGCAGTTCTTC,CASSWVAGAYNEQFF
-,TRBJ2-7,TRBV5-6,-,TGTGCCAGCAGCTTGGTGTCCATGAGCTCCTACGAGCAGTACTTC,CASSLVSMSSYEQYF
-,TRBJ2-5,TRBV19,-,TGTGCCAGCTCAGAAAAAAGGACCCAGTACTTC,CASSEKRTQYF
-,TRBJ2-5,TRBV5-1,-,TGCGCCAGTGTTATACACGACCCCCGGGAGACCCAGTACTTC,CASVIHDPRETQYF
TRBD2,TRBJ2-7,TRBV10-3,few,TGTGCCATCAGTCCTGGACTAGCGGGAGAACAGCAGTACTTC,CAISPGLAGEQQYF
TRBD1,TRBJ2-7,TRBV28,few,TGTGCCAGCAGTTGGGCCGGACAGGCATACGAGCAGTACTTC,CASSWAGQAYEQYF
TRBD1,TRBJ2-1,TRBV20-1,-,TGCAGTGCGGGCAACAGGGGGCTTAACTATGAGCAGTTCTTC,CSAGNRGLNYEQFF
TRBD2,TRBJ2-7,TRBV29-1,-,TGCAGCGTTTTTCGTAGCGGGAGTATGTACGAGCAGTACTTC,CSVFRSGSMYEQYF
-,TRBJ2-5,TRBV7-6,few,TGTGCCAGCAGTTTTAGTTTCGGGAATCATCCGGGCGGGGAGACCCAGTACTTC,CASSFSFGNHPGGETQYF
-,TRBJ2-2,TRBV7-8,-,TGTGCCAGCAGCTTAGCGCTAGCCGGGGAGCTGTTTTTT,CASSLALAGELFF
-,TRBJ2-7,TRBV18,-,TGTGCCAGCTCCCTGTCGGCGGGCGACTACTACGAGCAGTACTTC,CASSLSAGDYYEQYF
TRBD1,TRBJ1-1,TRBV14,few,TGTGCCAGCAGCGATGGGACAGGAGGAGGGAACACTGAAGCTTTCTTT,CASSDGTGGGNTEAFF
TRBD1,TRBJ2-3,TRBV7-2,-,TGTGCCAGCAGCTTAGCGGGGACAGGGGCGGATACGCAGTATTTT,CASSLAGTGADTQYF
-,TRBJ2-3,TRBV7-9,few,TGTGCCAGCAGCTTCAGGGTAGACTATACGCAGTATTTT,CASSFRVDYTQYF
-,TRBJ2-7,TRBV24-1,-,TGTGCCACCAGTGATTCAGGGTACTTCCCCTACGAGCAGTACTTC,CATSDSGYFPYEQYF
-,TRBJ2-7,TRBV12-3/TRBV12-4,-,TGTGCCAGTGGAATAGGGGGCGAGCAGTACTTC,CASGIGGEQYF
TRBD1,TRBJ2-4,TRBV28,-,TGTGCCAGCAGGACAGGGACCAAAAACATTCAGTACTTC,CASRTGTKNIQYF
TRBD1,TRBJ2-3,TRBV7-9,-,TGTGCCAGCAGCTTAGCGGTAGGACAGGGGAGCGAAGATACGCAGTATTTT,CASSLAVGQGSEDTQYF
TRBD2,TRBJ2-7,TRBV7-9,-,TGTGCCAGCAGCAACCAGGGACTAGCCGTCTACGAGCAGTACTTC,CASSNQGLAVYEQYF
TRBD2,TRBJ2-3,TRBV20-1,few,TGCAGTGGAAGACTAGCGGGAGCGAATACGCAGTATTTT,CSGRLAGANTQYF
-,TRBJ2-6,TRBV7-3,few,TGTGCCAGCAGCATCCCAGGGTCTGGGGCCAACGTCCTGACTTTC,CASSIPGSGANVLTF